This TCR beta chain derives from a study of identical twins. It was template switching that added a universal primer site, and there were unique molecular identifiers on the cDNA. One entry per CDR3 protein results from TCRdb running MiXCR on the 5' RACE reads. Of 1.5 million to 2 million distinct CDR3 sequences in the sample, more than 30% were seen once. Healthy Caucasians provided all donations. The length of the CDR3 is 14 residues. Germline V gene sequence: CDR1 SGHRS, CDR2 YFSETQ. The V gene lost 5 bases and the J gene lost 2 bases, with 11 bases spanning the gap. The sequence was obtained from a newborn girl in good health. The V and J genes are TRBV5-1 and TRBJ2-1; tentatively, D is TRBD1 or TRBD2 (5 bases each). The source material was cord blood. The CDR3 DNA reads TGCGCCAGCAGGGAACGGGGACCCTACAATGAGCAGTTCTTC. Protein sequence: CASRERGPYNEQFF. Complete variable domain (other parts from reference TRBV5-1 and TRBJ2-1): KAGVTQTPRYLIKTRGQQVTLSCSPISGHRSVSWYQQTPGQGLQFLFEYFSETQRNKGNFPGRFSGRQFSNSRSEMNVSTLELGDSALYLCASRERGPYNEQFFGPGTRLTVL.